This T cell receptor beta chain was sequenced in a study of T cells in tumors after PD-1 blockade. Concerning this clone itself: What it binds is unknown.

The J segment lost 8 bases and the V segment lost 5 bases, leaving 9 bases of the junction unmatched. The germline V gene has CDR1 MNHEY and CDR2 SMNVEV (reference sequence). The CDR3 covers 14 residues. TCRdb's table, derived via immunoSEQ multiplex PCR, lists solely in-frame clones and lacks some. There are roughly 2,200 clones in the sample; 55% to 70% occur only once, and less than 15% lies in the top ten. Findings and caveats of the study: Blood contained roughly two fifths of the tumor's TCR clonotypes. Clonal replacement, not reinvigoration, is suggested for expanded exhausted CD8+ clones after therapy.

This receptor was taken from a human donor with basal cell carcinoma. The sample consisted of tumor tissue, taken after anti-PD-1 treatment. The J gene is TRBJ1-2, the V gene TRBV27, with 9 bases that match TRBD1. The CDR3 is CASSPKGQGRGYTF. CDR3 DNA sequence: TGTGCCAGCAGTCCCAAGGGACAGGGAAGGGGCTACACCTTC.